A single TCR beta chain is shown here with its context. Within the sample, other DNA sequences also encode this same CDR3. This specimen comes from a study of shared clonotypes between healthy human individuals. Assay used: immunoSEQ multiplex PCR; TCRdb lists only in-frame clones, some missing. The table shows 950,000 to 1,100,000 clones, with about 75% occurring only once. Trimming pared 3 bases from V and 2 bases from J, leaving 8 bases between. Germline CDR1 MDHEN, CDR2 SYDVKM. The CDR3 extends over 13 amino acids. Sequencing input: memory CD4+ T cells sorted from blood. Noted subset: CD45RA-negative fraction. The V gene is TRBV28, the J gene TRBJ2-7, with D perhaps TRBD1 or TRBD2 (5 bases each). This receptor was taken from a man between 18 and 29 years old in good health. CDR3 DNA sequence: TGTGCCAGCAGTTTGGGGACCACCTACGAGCAGTACTTC. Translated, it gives CASSLGTTYEQYF.